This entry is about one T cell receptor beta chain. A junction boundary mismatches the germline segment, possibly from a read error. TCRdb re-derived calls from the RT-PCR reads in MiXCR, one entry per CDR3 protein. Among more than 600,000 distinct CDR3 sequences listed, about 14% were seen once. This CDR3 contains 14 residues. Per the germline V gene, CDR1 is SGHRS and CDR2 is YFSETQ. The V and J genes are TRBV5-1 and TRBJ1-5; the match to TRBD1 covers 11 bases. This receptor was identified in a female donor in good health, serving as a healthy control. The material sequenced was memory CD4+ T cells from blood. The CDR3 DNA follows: TGCGGCAGCAGCGCGGGACAGGGGGATCAGCCCCAGCATTTT. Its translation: CGSSAGQGDQPQHF.